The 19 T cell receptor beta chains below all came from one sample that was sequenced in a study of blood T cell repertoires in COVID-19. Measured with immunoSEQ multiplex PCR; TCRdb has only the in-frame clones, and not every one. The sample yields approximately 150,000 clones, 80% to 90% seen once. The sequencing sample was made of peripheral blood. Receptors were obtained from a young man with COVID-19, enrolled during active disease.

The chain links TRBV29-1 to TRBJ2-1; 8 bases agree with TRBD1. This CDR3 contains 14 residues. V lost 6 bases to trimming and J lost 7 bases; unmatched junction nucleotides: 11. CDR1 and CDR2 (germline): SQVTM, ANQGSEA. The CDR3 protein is CSVGPYYRGNEQFF. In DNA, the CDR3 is TGCAGCGTCGGCCCCTATTACAGGGGGAATGAGCAGTTCTTC.

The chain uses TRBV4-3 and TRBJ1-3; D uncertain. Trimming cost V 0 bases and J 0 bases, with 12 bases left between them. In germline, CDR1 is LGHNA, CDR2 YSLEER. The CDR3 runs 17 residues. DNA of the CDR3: TGCGCCAGCAGCCAAGATCTGGGAGGTTCCTCTGGAAACACCATATATTTT. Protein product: CASSQDLGGSSGNTIYF.

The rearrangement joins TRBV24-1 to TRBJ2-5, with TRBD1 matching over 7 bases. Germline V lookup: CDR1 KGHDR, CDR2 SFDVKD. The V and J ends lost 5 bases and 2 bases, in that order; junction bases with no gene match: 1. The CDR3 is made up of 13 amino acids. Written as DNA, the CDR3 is TGTGCCACCAGTGGGGACAGTCAAGAGACCCAGTACTTC. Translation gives CATSGDSQETQYF.

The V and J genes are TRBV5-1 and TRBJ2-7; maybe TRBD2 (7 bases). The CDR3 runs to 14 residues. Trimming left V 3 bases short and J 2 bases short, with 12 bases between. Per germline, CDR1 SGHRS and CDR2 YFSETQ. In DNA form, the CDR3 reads TGCGCCAGCAGCTGGAGGGGGGGAGCCTACGAGCAGTACTTC. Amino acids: CASSWRGGAYEQYF.

The CDR3 DNA follows: TGTGCCAGCAGCGCGGGATCTATCGGCTACGAGCAGTACTTC. This encodes CASSAGSIGYEQYF. The chain is built from TRBV9 and TRBJ2-7, with D possibly being TRBD2 (5 bases). The CDR3 consists of 14 residues. V dropped 3 bases and J dropped 3 bases, with 13 bases sitting between them. The germline V gene has CDR1 SGDLS and CDR2 YYNGEE.

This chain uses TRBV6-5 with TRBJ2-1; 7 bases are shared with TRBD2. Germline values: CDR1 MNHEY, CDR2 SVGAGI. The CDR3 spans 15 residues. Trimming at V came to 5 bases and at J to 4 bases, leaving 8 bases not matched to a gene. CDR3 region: CASSPRGLVYNEQFF. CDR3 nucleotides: TGTGCCAGCAGTCCCCGCGGACTAGTTTACAATGAGCAGTTCTTC.

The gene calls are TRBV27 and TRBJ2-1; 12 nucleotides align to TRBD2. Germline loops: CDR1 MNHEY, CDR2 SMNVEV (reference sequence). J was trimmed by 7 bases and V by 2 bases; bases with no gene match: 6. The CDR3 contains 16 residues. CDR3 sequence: CASSLIPTSGGNEQFF. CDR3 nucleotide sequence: TGTGCCAGCAGTTTAATCCCGACTAGCGGGGGAAATGAGCAGTTCTTC.

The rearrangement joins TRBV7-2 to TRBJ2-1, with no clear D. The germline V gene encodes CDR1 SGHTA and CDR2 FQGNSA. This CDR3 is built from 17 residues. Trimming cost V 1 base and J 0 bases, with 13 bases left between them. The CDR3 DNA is TGTGCCAGCAGCTTAGAACTGGGCCTTAGCTCCTACAATGAGCAGTTCTTC. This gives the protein CASSLELGLSSYNEQFF.

The CDR3 region has the DNA TGCGCCAGCAGCCAAGATCAGAAGAACACTGAAGCTTTCTTT. This gives the protein CASSQDQKNTEAFF. The chain employs TRBV4-3 and TRBJ1-1, with unresolved D. The CDR3 is 14 residues long. Trimming stripped 0 bases from V and 1 base from J, with 6 bases between. CDR1 is LGHNA, CDR2 YSLEER, per germline.

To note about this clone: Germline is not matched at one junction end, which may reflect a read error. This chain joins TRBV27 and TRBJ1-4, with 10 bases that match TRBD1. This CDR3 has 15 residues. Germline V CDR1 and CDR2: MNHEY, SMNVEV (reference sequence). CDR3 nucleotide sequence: TGTGCCAGCAGTAGGGGGACAGGGGAGATGAGAAAACTGCTTTTT. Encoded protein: CASSRGTGEMRKLLF.

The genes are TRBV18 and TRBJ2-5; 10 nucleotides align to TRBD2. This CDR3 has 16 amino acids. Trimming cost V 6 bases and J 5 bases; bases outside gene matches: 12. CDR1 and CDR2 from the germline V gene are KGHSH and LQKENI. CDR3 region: CASSPTAGGPSETQYF. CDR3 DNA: TGTGCCAGCTCGCCCACAGCGGGAGGGCCGTCGGAGACCCAGTACTTC.

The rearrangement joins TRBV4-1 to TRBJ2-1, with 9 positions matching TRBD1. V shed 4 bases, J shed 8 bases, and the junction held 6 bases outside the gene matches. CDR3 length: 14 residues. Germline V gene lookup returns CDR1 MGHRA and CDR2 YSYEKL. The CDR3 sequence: CASSPTGGGYEQFF. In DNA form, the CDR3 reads TGCGCCAGCAGCCCGACAGGGGGGGGCTATGAGCAGTTCTTC.

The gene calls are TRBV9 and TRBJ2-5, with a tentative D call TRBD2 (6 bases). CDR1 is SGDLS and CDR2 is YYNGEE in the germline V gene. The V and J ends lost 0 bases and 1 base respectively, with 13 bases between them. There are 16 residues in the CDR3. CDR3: CASSVDRGGIQETQYF. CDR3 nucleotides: TGTGCCAGCAGCGTAGATCGTGGGGGGATCCAAGAGACCCAGTACTTC.

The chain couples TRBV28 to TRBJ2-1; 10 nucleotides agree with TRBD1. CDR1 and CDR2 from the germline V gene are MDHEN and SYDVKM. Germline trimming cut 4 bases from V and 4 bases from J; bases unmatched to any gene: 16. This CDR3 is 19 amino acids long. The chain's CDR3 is CASSSRQGAIPSLYNEQFF. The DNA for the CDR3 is TGTGCCAGCAGTTCCCGACAGGGGGCGATTCCATCCCTATACAATGAGCAGTTCTTC.

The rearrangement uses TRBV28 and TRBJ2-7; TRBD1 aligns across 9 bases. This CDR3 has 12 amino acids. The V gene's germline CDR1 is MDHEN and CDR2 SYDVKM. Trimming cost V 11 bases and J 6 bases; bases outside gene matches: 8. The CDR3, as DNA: TGTGCCCACGGGGACAGGGTTTCCGAGCAGTACTTC. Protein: CAHGDRVSEQYF.

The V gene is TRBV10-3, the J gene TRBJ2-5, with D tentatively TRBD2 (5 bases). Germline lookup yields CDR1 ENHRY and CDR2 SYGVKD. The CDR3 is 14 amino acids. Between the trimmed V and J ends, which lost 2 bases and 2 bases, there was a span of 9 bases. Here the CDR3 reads CAISERTQQETQYF. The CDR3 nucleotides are TGTGCCATCAGTGAGCGGACTCAGCAAGAGACCCAGTACTTC.

The CDR3 is CATSPLRDTQYF. In DNA, the CDR3 is TGTGCCACCAGCCCTCTACGGGATACGCAGTATTTT. The chain couples TRBV15 to TRBJ2-3, with D hard to call. Deletions cut 5 bases from V and 6 bases from J, with 9 bases between. This CDR3 has 12 amino acids. CDR1 LNHNV and CDR2 YYDKDF come from the germline V gene (reference sequence).

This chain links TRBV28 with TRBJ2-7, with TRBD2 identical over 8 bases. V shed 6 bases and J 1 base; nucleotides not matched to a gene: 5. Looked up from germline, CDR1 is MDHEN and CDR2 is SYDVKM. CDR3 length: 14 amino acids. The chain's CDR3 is CASSSGGGSYEQYF. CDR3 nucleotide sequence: TGTGCCAGCAGCTCCGGGGGGGGTTCCTACGAGCAGTACTTC. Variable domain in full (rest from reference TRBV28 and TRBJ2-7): DVKVTQSSRYLVKRTGEKVFLECVQDMDHENMFWYRQDPGLGLRLIYFSYDVKMKEKGDIPEGYSVSREKKERFSLILESASTNQTSMYLCASSSGGGSYEQYFGPGTRLTVT.

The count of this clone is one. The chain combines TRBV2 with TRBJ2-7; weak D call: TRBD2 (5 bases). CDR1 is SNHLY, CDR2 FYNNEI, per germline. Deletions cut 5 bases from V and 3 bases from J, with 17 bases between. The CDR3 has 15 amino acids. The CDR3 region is CASSNSFGLNYEQYF. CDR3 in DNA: TGTGCCAGCAGTAACTCCTTCGGACTTAACTACGAGCAGTACTTC.